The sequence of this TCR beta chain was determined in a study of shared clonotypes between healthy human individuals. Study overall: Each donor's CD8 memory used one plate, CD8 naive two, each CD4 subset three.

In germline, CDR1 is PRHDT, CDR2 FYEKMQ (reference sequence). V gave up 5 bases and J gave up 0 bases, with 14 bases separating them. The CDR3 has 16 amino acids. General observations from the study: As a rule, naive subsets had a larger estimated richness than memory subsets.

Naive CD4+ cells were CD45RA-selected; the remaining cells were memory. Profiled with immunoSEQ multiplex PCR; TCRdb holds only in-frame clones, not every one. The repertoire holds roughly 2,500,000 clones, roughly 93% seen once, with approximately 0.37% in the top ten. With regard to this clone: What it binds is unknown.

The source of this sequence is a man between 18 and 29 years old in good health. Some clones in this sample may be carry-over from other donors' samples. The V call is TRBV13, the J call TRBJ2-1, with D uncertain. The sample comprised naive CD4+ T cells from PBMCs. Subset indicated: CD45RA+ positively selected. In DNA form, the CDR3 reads TGTGCCAGCAGCCCCCCCTGGCGCAGCTCCTACAATGAGCAGTTCTTC. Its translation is CASSPPWRSSYNEQFF.